This T cell receptor beta chain was observed in a study of T-cell reconstitution after alpha-beta-depleted transplantation in children. Overall study results and limits: It was newly produced T cells that mostly accounted for T-cell counts and diversity one year after transplant.

This sample's TCRbeta library carried unique molecular identifier barcodes. TCRdb reanalysed the PCR reads using MiXCR and keeps one entry per CDR3 protein. The sample includes approximately 300,000 distinct CDR3 sequences, about 7.3% seen only once; the top ten take 9.1%. This clonotype showed up many times. Its specificity is unknown. V shed 0 bases and J shed 6 bases, with 9 bases lying between them. CDR3 length: 14 residues. Germline CDR1 and CDR2: MNHEY and SVGAGI. This chain links TRBV6-5 with TRBJ1-3, with D unresolved. Specimen: peripheral blood, collected 360 days after TCRalphabeta/CD19-depleted stem cell transplant. The clonotype comes from a female patient aged 2-9 years who had a stem cell transplant for Fanconi anemia, so the T cells may come from the graft donor. CDR3: CASSYSRPSNTIYF. CDR3 nucleotides: TGTGCCAGCAGTTACTCGCGACCCTCAAACACCATATATTTT.